This is a list of T cell receptor beta chains from one sample in a study of regulatory T cells in long-lasting Graves disease. TCRdb re-called the multiplex PCR reads through MiXCR, storing one row per CDR3 protein. Of approximately 350,000 distinct CDR3 sequences in the sample, roughly 15% are singletons; the top ten hold roughly a fifth. These records were also assigned to another study, of T cells in Graves' hyperthyroidism and ophthalmopathy.

The specimen was peripheral blood mononuclear cells (PBMCs), collected at new diagnosis, from a patient treated with antithyroid drugs. These receptors all stem from a woman between 18 and 29 years old with Graves disease. The conserved cysteine and the conserved F or W are not part of the CDR3 here. The order of the fields is J gene, V gene, CDR3 protein.

J: TRBJ2-2
V: TRBV5-1
CDR3: ASSLGDRRPGELF

J: TRBJ2-1
V: TRBV10-3
CDR3: AISSSRDRATNEQF

J: TRBJ2-5
V: TRBV10-2
CDR3: ASSELGYETQY

J: TRBJ2-3
V: TRBV30
CDR3: AWSVGTLNTDTQY

J: TRBJ2-7
V: TRBV27
CDR3: ASSLREDYEQY

J: TRBJ1-1
V: TRBV5-5
CDR3: ASSLGTGWGNTEAF

J: TRBJ1-1
V: TRBV29-1
CDR3: SVAGQGGTEAF

J: TRBJ2-1
V: TRBV28
CDR3: ASSRGPEGF

J: TRBJ1-3
V: TRBV14
CDR3: ASSTQGFAGNTIY

J: TRBJ1-4
V: TRBV3-1
CDR3: ASSQEFLFGTTNEKLF

J: TRBJ2-2
V: TRBV10-2
CDR3: ASTDGLGLELF

J: TRBJ2-6
V: TRBV6-1
CDR3: ASSEGISVTGANVLT

J: TRBJ2-1
V: TRBV28
CDR3: ASNSGSSYNEQF

J: TRBJ2-4
V: TRBV20-1
CDR3: SARKGSKNIQY

J: TRBJ1-1
V: TRBV5-1
CDR3: ASRGQIGPRNTEAF

J: TRBJ2-3
V: TRBV19
CDR3: ASSIGAGAGDTQY

J: TRBJ2-2
V: TRBV20-1
CDR3: SARDRTSVPGELF

J: TRBJ2-5
V: TRBV5-1
CDR3: ASSLGGVQETQY

J: TRBJ1-2
V: TRBV28
CDR3: ASSVGQGISGYT

J: TRBJ2-7
V: TRBV7-9
CDR3: ASSLETGGAQEQY

J: TRBJ1-1
V: TRBV18
CDR3: ASSPLVASDTEAF

J: TRBJ2-1
V: TRBV9
CDR3: ASSVSFGGPSGNEQF

J: TRBJ2-1
V: TRBV20-1
CDR3: SARDPGALSYNEQF

J: TRBJ1-6
V: TRBV27
CDR3: ASRGTGWDSPLH

J: TRBJ2-3
V: TRBV12-3/TRBV12-4
CDR3: ASSSRTVRTDTQY

J: TRBJ2-7
V: TRBV19
CDR3: ASSIADQVPPHGKSYEQY

J: TRBJ1-2
V: TRBV30
CDR3: AWNTGTGGADGYT

J: TRBJ2-7
V: TRBV27
CDR3: ASSSIGGVERYEQY

J: TRBJ2-5
V: TRBV12-3/TRBV12-4
CDR3: ASSLAGVETQY

J: TRBJ2-3
V: TRBV20-1
CDR3: SAWGGTDTQY

J: TRBJ2-2
V: TRBV6-5
CDR3: ASSYSIYTGELF

J: TRBJ2-5
V: TRBV29-1
CDR3: SVEEIDRGRETQY

J: TRBJ2-1
V: TRBV28
CDR3: ASSLYLDRAGEQF

J: TRBJ1-6
V: TRBV2
CDR3: ASTPRQVAYNSPLH

J: TRBJ2-7
V: TRBV15
CDR3: AIRTGVEQY

J: TRBJ1-5
V: TRBV28
CDR3: ASSLYVQPQH

J: .
V: TRBV7-6
CDR3: ASSLSVLETQY

J: TRBJ1-2
V: TRBV12-5
CDR3: ASGLSPTGGGGYT

J: TRBJ2-7
V: TRBV11-2
CDR3: ASSSIHGQEKNYEQY

J: TRBJ2-7
V: TRBV12-3/TRBV12-4
CDR3: ASSAGQGWEQY

J: TRBJ2-1
V: TRBV12-3/TRBV12-4
CDR3: ASSQSVRNEQF

J: TRBJ2-6
V: TRBV5-1
CDR3: ASSLMGPGYGSGANVLT

J: TRBJ1-2
V: TRBV5-4
CDR3: ASSLVGSTNYGYT

J: TRBJ1-2
V: TRBV15
CDR3: ATSRDFVVGYT

J: TRBJ1-1
V: TRBV20-1
CDR3: SATMGRSNTEAF

J: TRBJ2-1
V: TRBV11-2
CDR3: ASSPDRGAYNEQF

J: TRBJ2-1
V: TRBV27
CDR3: ASSSGRTGSAYNEQF

J: TRBJ2-1
V: TRBV20-1
CDR3: SARRLAGGPRVDEQF

J: TRBJ2-1
V: TRBV11-2
CDR3: ASSFGAKGSSYNEQF

J: TRBJ2-2
V: TRBV27
CDR3: ASRGAAGELF

J: TRBJ2-7
V: TRBV29-1
CDR3: SAPIRGGAYEQY